A single sample gave rise to the 30 T cell receptor beta chains below, sequenced in a study of cytomegalovirus exposure and HLA in healthy donors. Both 60 Vbeta primers and 13 Jbeta primers went into the PCR. The repertoire was sequenced with immunoSEQ multiplex PCR; TCRdb's copy has only in-frame clones and lacks some. The sample includes some 150,000 clones, about three quarters of them seen just once. Material: PBMCs. The source of these receptors is a man aged 40-50 years in good health and CMV-seropositive.

The chain has TRBV28 and TRBJ2-3; 12 positions match TRBD2. Per germline, CDR1 MDHEN and CDR2 SYDVKM. The CDR3 loop spans 15 amino acids. V trimming: 6 bases; J trimming: 1 base; junction bases outside the gene matches: 2. The chain's CDR3 is CASSRLAGGTDTQYF. The CDR3 coding sequence is TGTGCCAGCAGCCGACTAGCGGGAGGCACAGATACGCAGTATTTT.

This chain connects TRBV19 to TRBJ1-1; the D gene is possibly TRBD1 (5 bases). This CDR3 region has 15 residues. The germline CDR1 and CDR2 sequences are LNHDA and SQIVND (reference sequence). The germline V and J ends were trimmed by 3 bases and 7 bases, with 18 bases remaining between them. The CDR3 bases are TGTGCCAGTAGTATTCCTTCGGGGGAGACAAATGAAGCTTTCTTT. This gives the protein CASSIPSGETNEAFF. The whole variable domain, remainder taken from reference TRBV19 and TRBJ1-1, is DGGITQSPKYLFRKEGQNVTLSCEQNLNHDAMYWYRQDPGQGLRLIYYSQIVNDFQKGDIAEGYSVSREKKESFPLTVTSAQKNPTAFYLCASSIPSGETNEAFFGQGTRLTVV.

The chain joins TRBV7-9 to TRBJ2-7, with D maybe TRBD2 (6 bases). Germline V gene lookup returns CDR1 SEHNR and CDR2 FQNEAQ (reference sequence). This CDR3 is 16 amino acids long. V was clipped by 2 bases and J by 4 bases, with 18 bases between them. The CDR3 region has the DNA TGTGCCAGCAGCTTAAAGACTAGGTTCGCGGTGTACGAGCAGTACTTC. It encodes CASSLKTRFAVYEQYF.

This chain uses TRBV2 with TRBJ2-5; tentative D call: TRBD2 (6 bases). The CDR3 sequence is 14 residues long. The V end lost 4 bases, the J end lost 10 bases, and 19 bases lay between the germline ends. Germline CDR1 is SNHLY and CDR2 is FYNNEI. The CDR3 spells CASSGGTSKRGQYF. Here the CDR3 DNA reads TGTGCCAGCAGTGGTGGGACTTCCAAGAGAGGCCAGTACTTC.

The rearrangement joins TRBV6-1 to TRBJ2-3; D call uncertain. CDR3 length: 13 residues. The V gene's germline CDR1 is MNHNS and CDR2 SASEGT. The V end lost 6 bases, the J end lost 5 bases, and 12 bases lay between the germline ends. For the CDR3, the DNA is TGTGCCAGCAGCGATATAATTAGAGATACGCAGTATTTT. Protein sequence: CASSDIIRDTQYF.

The sample holds a few counts of this clone. The V call is TRBV30, the J call TRBJ1-4, with 9 nucleotides matching TRBD1. J gave up 6 bases and V 3 bases, and 5 bases lay outside the gene matches. This CDR3 has 14 amino acids. Germline V CDR1 and CDR2: GTSNPN, SVGIG (reference sequence). The CDR3 loop is CAWSPGTGYEKLFF. CDR3 bases: TGTGCCTGGAGCCCCGGGACAGGGTATGAAAAACTGTTTTTT.

This clone was picked up one time. V gene TRBV27 combines with J gene TRBJ1-3; 7 bases align to TRBD1. Germline trimming cut 6 bases from V and 0 bases from J; bases unmatched to any gene: 2. This CDR3 contains 14 residues. CDR1 is MNHEY and CDR2 is SMNVEV in the germline V gene (reference sequence). In DNA, the CDR3 is TGTGCCAGCAGGACAGGGCGCTCTGGAAACACCATATATTTT. It is translated as CASRTGRSGNTIYF.

In this sample, this clone turned up a few times. The V call is TRBV10-3, the J call TRBJ1-1, with D perhaps matching TRBD1 (6 bases). This CDR3 has 13 residues. Germline CDR1 reads ENHRY; CDR2 reads SYGVKD. V lost 10 bases, J lost 3 bases, and 15 bases lay in between. CDR3 sequence: CATSDSLYTEAFF. The DNA for the CDR3 is TGTGCCACCTCGGACAGCTTATACACTGAAGCTTTCTTT.

CDR3 nucleotide sequence: TGTGCCAGCAGCTTGGCAGGGGGGAATCAGCCCCAGCATTTT. Its protein is CASSLAGGNQPQHF. The chain combines TRBV5-4 with TRBJ1-5; TRBD1 matches 7 bases. The germline V gene has CDR1 SGHNT and CDR2 YYREEE (reference sequence). V trimming: 0 bases; J trimming: 4 bases; junction bases outside the gene matches: 1. The CDR3 is 14 amino acids.

About this clone itself: The CDR3 end shows no conserved phenylalanine or tryptophan, and so a read error is likely. Because the CDR3's place on the DNA is in doubt, the DNA is left out and the CDR3 is given as listed by TCRdb. V gene TRBV21-1 combines with J gene TRBJ1-2; TRBD1, the table's D call, lacks a check against the DNA. TRBV21-1 is flagged as a pseudogene. The CDR3 sequence runs 8 residues, both termini included. The CDR3 loop is CASNSTFA.

This clone has just a few counts. Other DNA sequences within the sample encode an identical CDR3. The chain links TRBV5-4 to TRBJ1-3, with D perhaps matching TRBD1 (5 bases). V was cut by 4 bases and J by 2 bases, with 10 bases left in between. Per the germline V gene, CDR1 is SGHNT and CDR2 is YYREEE (reference sequence). There are 14 residues in the CDR3. The CDR3 here is CASSLQGPGNTIYF. DNA for the CDR3: TGTGCCAGCAGCCTGCAGGGCCCTGGAAACACCATATATTTT.

The J gene is TRBJ2-1, the V gene TRBV15, with 14 nucleotides matching TRBD2. V shed 4 bases, J shed 7 bases, and the junction held 3 bases outside the gene matches. The CDR3 runs 15 residues. From germline, CDR1 is LNHNV and CDR2 YYDKDF (reference sequence). The DNA for the CDR3 is TGTGCCACCAGCAACGGGACTAGCGGGAGAAATGAGCAGTTCTTC. Encoded protein: CATSNGTSGRNEQFF.

This clone has only a few counts. The chain employs TRBV19 and TRBJ2-6; D may be TRBD1 (5 bases). The CDR3 runs to 18 residues. V was cut by 2 bases and J by 0 bases, with 14 bases left in between. Germline V lookup: CDR1 LNHDA, CDR2 SQIVND (reference sequence). CDR3 protein: CASSIWGPASSGANVLTF. In nucleotides, the CDR3 is TGTGCCAGTAGTATATGGGGCCCGGCCTCCTCTGGGGCCAACGTCCTGACTTTC.

The rearrangement links TRBV11-3 to TRBJ1-5; 7 positions match TRBD1. Germline CDR1 and CDR2: SGHNT and YENEEA. V lost 6 bases to trimming and J lost 5 bases; unmatched junction nucleotides: 4. The CDR3 runs to 13 residues. This chain's CDR3 is CASSQGGDQPQHF. Here the CDR3 DNA reads TGTGCCAGCAGTCAAGGGGGCGATCAGCCCCAGCATTTT.

The rearrangement joins TRBV19 to TRBJ2-2, with 7 bases aligning to TRBD2. V was clipped by 2 bases and J by 5 bases; unmatched bases: 2. The length of the CDR3 is 14 residues. Germline V lookup: CDR1 LNHDA, CDR2 SQIVND (reference sequence). The CDR3 is CASSISGGTGELFF. CDR3 nucleotides: TGTGCCAGTAGTATATCGGGGGGAACCGGGGAGCTGTTTTTT.

J is TRBJ2-3 and V is TRBV7-8; TRBD2 might be the D (6 bases). The CDR3 covers 18 residues. V gave up 1 base and J gave up 0 bases, with 17 bases separating them. The germline V gene has CDR1 SGHVS and CDR2 FQNEAQ. The CDR3 coding sequence is TGTGCCAGCAGCTTAGGATCCGGGGCGGGATTAAGCACAGATACGCAGTATTTT. It specifies CASSLGSGAGLSTDTQYF.

This clone was observed once. The gene calls are TRBV5-4 and TRBJ2-2; 15 bases agree with TRBD2. CDR3 length: 17 residues. Germline-derived CDR1 and CDR2 are SGHNT and YYREEE (reference sequence). Trimming removed 3 bases from V and 1 base from J; junction bases left unmatched: 1. CDR3 bases: TGTGCCAGCAGCTCGGGACTAGCGGGAGGGAACACCGGGGAGCTGTTTTTT. Its protein product is CASSSGLAGGNTGELFF.

V usage is TRBV28 and J usage is TRBJ2-1; 7 bases agree with TRBD2. The CDR3 is 13 amino acids. Germline V gives CDR1 MDHEN, CDR2 SYDVKM. J lost 6 bases, V lost 6 bases, and 5 bases had no gene match. CDR3 region: CASRTTSLNEQFF. The CDR3 bases are TGTGCCAGCAGGACGACTAGCCTCAATGAGCAGTTCTTC.

This clone was counted only a few times. The chain carries TRBV30 and TRBJ2-1, with a tentative D call TRBD1 (5 bases). Germline values: CDR1 GTSNPN, CDR2 SVGIG (reference sequence). There are 14 residues in the CDR3. V shed 2 bases and J shed 7 bases, with 15 bases lying between them. In DNA form, the CDR3 reads TGTGCCTGGAGTTCGCTGGACACCTTTAATGAGCAGTTCTTC. It codes for CAWSSLDTFNEQFF.

The gene calls are TRBV7-9 and TRBJ2-1, with 14 bases that match TRBD2. This CDR3 is 17 amino acids long. Germline values: CDR1 SEHNR, CDR2 FQNEAQ (reference sequence). V gave up 4 bases and J gave up 7 bases; unmatched junction bases: 9. Here the CDR3 reads CASSSPQTSGRANEQFF. As DNA, the CDR3 is TGTGCCAGCAGCTCACCACAGACTAGCGGGAGGGCTAATGAGCAGTTCTTC.

The chain couples TRBV27 to TRBJ1-1; TRBD1 matches 9 bases. The CDR3 sequence is 16 residues long. The V and J ends lost 6 bases and 0 bases, in that order; junction bases with no gene match: 8. From germline, CDR1 is MNHEY and CDR2 SMNVEV (reference sequence). The CDR3 sequence is CASRTGGVRMNTEAFF. DNA of the CDR3: TGTGCCAGCAGAACAGGGGGCGTGAGGATGAACACTGAAGCTTTCTTT.

The CDR3, as DNA: TGTGCCAGCGATAAGGGCAGGGCTCCTTGGGGTGAGCAGTTCTTC. Encoded protein: CASDKGRAPWGEQFF. The chain uses TRBV2 and TRBJ2-1; a weak D match, TRBD1 (5 bases). With 8 bases removed from V and 9 bases from J, the gap between germline ends came to 23 bases. From germline, CDR1 is SNHLY and CDR2 FYNNEI. The CDR3 consists of 15 residues.

This clone was observed a handful of times. Distinct nucleotide sequences in the sample also encode this CDR3. The chain recombines TRBV27 with TRBJ1-1; the D gene is possibly TRBD1 (5 bases). V dropped 3 bases and J dropped 5 bases, with 13 bases sitting between them. Germline lookup yields CDR1 MNHEY and CDR2 SMNVEV (reference sequence). This CDR3 contains 14 residues. DNA for the CDR3: TGTGCCAGCAGTTTGCAGGGTCGGTATACTGAAGCTTTCTTT. This gives the protein CASSLQGRYTEAFF.

The chain carries TRBV6-5 and TRBJ2-7; D may be TRBD1 (6 bases). This CDR3 spans 12 amino acids. The V gene lost 7 bases and the J gene lost 6 bases, with 13 bases spanning the gap. From germline, CDR1 is MNHEY and CDR2 SVGAGI. The CDR3 loop is CASNHAGVEQYF. Here the CDR3 DNA reads TGTGCCAGCAACCACGCAGGGGTCGAGCAGTACTTC.

V and J are TRBV5-6 and TRBJ2-3; tentatively, D is TRBD2 (6 bases). The germline gives CDR1 SGHDT, CDR2 YYEEEE. Trimming stripped 5 bases from V and 6 bases from J, with 13 bases between. This CDR3 is 13 amino acids long. This CDR3 is CASRRFREDTQYF. The CDR3 DNA follows: TGTGCCAGCAGACGCTTTCGGGAGGATACGCAGTATTTT. The full variable domain, completed using reference TRBV5-6 and TRBJ2-3, is DAGVTQSPTHLIKTRGQQVTLRCSPKSGHDTVSWYQQALGQGPQFIFQYYEEEERQRGNFPDRFSGHQFPNYSSELNVNALLLGDSALYLCASRRFREDTQYFGPGTRLTVL.

The rearrangement uses TRBV9 and TRBJ2-5, with TRBD2 matching 15 bases. Trimming cost V 4 bases and J 2 bases; bases outside gene matches: 3. Germline V lookup: CDR1 SGDLS, CDR2 YYNGEE. The CDR3 has 16 residues. The CDR3 is CASSLGTSGRQETQYF. The CDR3 DNA sequence: TGTGCCAGCAGCCTAGGGACTAGCGGGAGGCAAGAGACCCAGTACTTC.

The V call is TRBV2, the J call TRBJ1-1, with a weak D call TRBD1 (5 bases). CDR3 length: 13 amino acids. V lost 2 bases and J 7 bases, leaving 11 bases between the germline ends. Germline V CDR1 and CDR2: SNHLY, FYNNEI. The CDR3 sequence: CASSETLQVEAFF. The CDR3, as DNA: TGTGCCAGCAGTGAAACCTTACAGGTTGAAGCTTTCTTT.

Remarks on this clone: One end of the junction varies from germline; a read error may be responsible. The rearrangement links TRBV7-9 to TRBJ1-2, with D unclear. The CDR3 covers 12 residues. Per the germline V gene, CDR1 is SEHNR and CDR2 is FQNEAQ (reference sequence). CDR3 DNA: TGTTCCAGCAGCTTAGAGACGCGGGGCTACACCTTC. Translation: CSSSLETRGYTF.

The chain combines TRBV19 with TRBJ1-1; 7 bases agree with TRBD1. CDR3 length: 13 amino acids. V dropped 6 bases and J dropped 4; count of bases not matched to a gene: 5. The germline V gene has CDR1 LNHDA and CDR2 SQIVND (reference sequence). DNA of the CDR3: TGTGCCAGTAGCCCAGGGGGTATCACTGAAGCTTTCTTT. The encoded protein is CASSPGGITEAFF.

The CDR3 DNA reads TGTGCCAGCGGTCTACCTGGACAGGACAGCACAGATACGCAGTATTTT. Protein product: CASGLPGQDSTDTQYF. V is TRBV7-2 and J is TRBJ2-3; 7 bases fit TRBD1. Germline CDR1 and CDR2: SGHTA and FQGNSA. Trimming removed 8 bases from V and 0 bases from J; junction bases left unmatched: 11. This CDR3 region has 16 residues.